These 13 T cell receptor beta chains were sequenced from one sample in a study of T cells in localized non-small cell lung cancer. Clones were read by immunoSEQ multiplex PCR, and TCRdb kept only the in-frame ones, dropping some. Among 40,000 to 50,000 clones listed, 85% to 90% were seen once. Specimen: peripheral blood, collected before any cancer treatment. The receptors stem from a female donor of 60 years or more with stage I squamous cell lung carcinoma.

V gene TRBV4-3 combines with J gene TRBJ2-7, with D unresolved. The V gene lost 4 bases and the J gene lost 2 bases, with 9 bases spanning the gap. Looked up from germline, CDR1 is LGHNA and CDR2 is YSLEER. The CDR3 spans 13 residues. The CDR3, as DNA: TGCGCCAGCAGCCCCCCGGGCGCCTACGAGCAGTACTTC. This codes for CASSPPGAYEQYF.

This chain uses TRBV9 with TRBJ2-2; 8 bases fit TRBD1. The CDR3 contains 16 residues. The V and J ends lost 1 base and 7 bases, in that order; junction bases with no gene match: 9. Germline V gene sequence: CDR1 SGDLS, CDR2 YYNGEE. CDR3 sequence reads: CASSVTDRGVDGELFF. The CDR3 bases are TGTGCCAGCAGCGTAACCGACAGGGGTGTCGACGGGGAGCTGTTTTTT.

V usage is TRBV27 and J usage is TRBJ2-1; D is possibly TRBD2 (5 bases). V lost 2 bases, J lost 3 bases, and 8 bases lay in between. There are 14 residues in the CDR3. CDR1 MNHEY and CDR2 SMNVEV come from the germline V gene (reference sequence). The DNA of the CDR3 is TGTGCCAGCAGTTTAGTACGGGGCTACAATGAGCAGTTCTTC. Its protein is CASSLVRGYNEQFF.

This chain joins TRBV5-1 and TRBJ2-4, with D possibly being TRBD1 (6 bases). Germline V gives CDR1 SGHRS, CDR2 YFSETQ. Trimming stripped 0 bases from V and 6 bases from J, with 10 bases between. The CDR3 spans 14 residues. In nucleotides, the CDR3 is TGCGCCAGCAGCTTGGGCGACAGGCTAAACATTCAGTACTTC. Its protein product is CASSLGDRLNIQYF.

The chain couples TRBV6-5 to TRBJ2-3, with 9 nucleotides matching TRBD1. V shed 2 bases and J 4 bases; nucleotides not matched to a gene: 4. Germline V gene data show CDR1 as MNHEY and CDR2 as SVGAGI. This CDR3 contains 15 residues. The DNA of the CDR3 is TGTGCCAGCAGTTACCTCGGACAGGGGCCAGATACGCAGTATTTT. It specifies CASSYLGQGPDTQYF.

The chain uses TRBV30 and TRBJ1-2; no definite D call. CDR3 length: 14 residues. The germline V gene has CDR1 GTSNPN and CDR2 SVGIG (reference sequence). V shed 1 base and J shed 1 base, with 10 bases lying between them. The CDR3 DNA reads as TGTGCCTGGAGTGACGTCAGGATTAACTATGGCTACACCTTC. Translated, it gives CAWSDVRINYGYTF.

This sequence joins TRBV14 and TRBJ2-7, with D perhaps matching TRBD1 or TRBD2 (5 bases each). Trimming removed 6 bases at V and 3 bases at J, with 15 bases between. Germline CDR1 reads SGHDN; CDR2 reads FVKESK. This CDR3 spans 14 amino acids. CDR3 protein: CASSQPGRVYEQYF. The CDR3 bases are TGTGCCAGCAGTCAACCGGGACGGGTCTACGAGCAGTACTTC.

CDR3 in amino acids: CATKLGTLAGAGEQYF. The CDR3 DNA follows: TGTGCCACCAAACTGGGGACCCTAGCGGGAGCTGGCGAGCAGTACTTC. This chain connects TRBV15 to TRBJ2-5, with TRBD2 matching over 10 bases. The J call could be wrong; TRBJ2-7 is a better fit for the DNA end. Germline V gene sequence: CDR1 LNHNV, CDR2 YYDKDF (reference sequence). This CDR3 has 16 amino acids.

This clone was recorded only once. CDR3 in amino acids: CASSLGWLGEGTQYF. As DNA, the CDR3 is TGTGCCAGCAGCTTAGGTTGGCTAGGGGAAGGGACCCAGTACTTC. V is TRBV7-2 and J is TRBJ2-5, with D tentatively TRBD1 (5 bases). CDR1 SGHTA and CDR2 FQGNSA come from the germline V gene. Trimming left V 1 base short and J 7 bases short, with 16 bases between. This CDR3 comprises 15 residues.

The chain combines TRBV27 with TRBJ2-6, with a tentative D call TRBD1 (5 bases). The CDR3 length is 14 residues. Per germline, CDR1 MNHEY and CDR2 SMNVEV (reference sequence). Trimming took off 7 bases at V and 7 bases at J, with 14 bases between the two ends. CDR3 sequence (DNA): TGTGCCAGCACCCCGGCAGGGATAGCCAACGTCCTGACTTTC. It codes for CASTPAGIANVLTF.

The rearrangement uses TRBV6-4 and TRBJ2-3; a weak D match, TRBD2 (5 bases). The germline V gene encodes CDR1 MRHNA and CDR2 SNTAGT. With 5 bases removed from V and 4 bases from J, the gap between germline ends came to 10 bases. CDR3 size: 13 residues. This CDR3 is CASSKMEADTQYF. CDR3 bases: TGTGCCAGCAGTAAGATGGAGGCAGATACGCAGTATTTT.

The gene calls are TRBV19 and TRBJ2-1; D not resolved. V lost 7 bases and J lost 5, with 15 bases in between. This CDR3 contains 14 residues. Germline V gives CDR1 LNHDA, CDR2 SQIVND (reference sequence). The DNA for the CDR3 is TGTGCCAGTACCATGGGTAGGTACCACAATGAGCAGTTCTTC. This sequence encodes CASTMGRYHNEQFF.

The table lists this clone with a count of one. The chain recombines TRBV4-2 with TRBJ2-1; D unresolved. Trimming cost V 4 bases and J 7 bases, with 8 bases left between them. Germline-derived CDR1 and CDR2 are LGHNA and YNFKEQ. This CDR3 comprises 12 residues. The CDR3 reads CASSPQGNEQFF. Written as DNA, the CDR3 is TGTGCCAGCAGCCCCCAAGGAAATGAGCAGTTCTTC.